This TCR beta chain comes out of a study of Graves' ophthalmopathy and Graves' hyperthyroidism. Only a few counts were recorded for this clonotype. A read error may account for a junction end that differs from germline. The study amplified TCR beta CDR3 regions using RNA transcripts. In the first round, RT-PCR was carried out with HTBI primers, and a multiplex PCR formed the second round. From the multiplex PCR reads, TCRdb called clonotypes with MiXCR, one entry per CDR3 protein. The sample has 650,000 to 900,000 distinct CDR3 sequences; roughly 40% are singletons. CDR1 is MNHEY and CDR2 is SVGAGI in the germline V gene. This CDR3 is built from 18 residues. Those donors who had ophthalmopathy presented with moderate-to-severe activity, a CAS of ≥3, a NOSPECS of ≥4 and a duration under 3 months.

The rearrangement links TRBV6-5 to TRBJ1-5; TRBD1 is a possible D gene (6 bases). What was sequenced was peripheral blood. The receptor was derived from an adult man with Graves' ophthalmopathy. The DNA of the CDR3 is TGTGCCAGCAGCTACTTAGGGGGTCGAGGTGATAGCAATCAGCCCCAGCATTTT. This encodes CASSYLGGRGDSNQPQHF.